Detailed here is one T cell receptor beta chain. This sample was included in a study of CD8+CD57+ T cells in acquired aplastic anemia. The study profiled TCR beta VDJ and CDR3 using genomic DNA as template. TCRdb independently ran MiXCR on the reads; one entry per CDR3 protein. Among around 200,000 distinct CDR3 sequences listed, around 50% were seen once. Sequenced material: sorted CD4+, CD8+, or CD8+CD57+ T cells (not recorded which) from PBMCs. This receptor was taken from a human donor in good health, serving as a control.

The CDR3 region is CASSLAKNIQYF. CDR3 sequence (DNA): TGTGCCAGCTCTTTAGCCAAAAACATTCAGTACTTC. The chain is built from TRBV2 and TRBJ2-5; no reliable D call. The DNA end is more similar to TRBJ2-4, so the J call may be wrong. Germline V gene lookup returns CDR1 SNHLY and CDR2 FYNNEI. The CDR3 consists of 12 residues.